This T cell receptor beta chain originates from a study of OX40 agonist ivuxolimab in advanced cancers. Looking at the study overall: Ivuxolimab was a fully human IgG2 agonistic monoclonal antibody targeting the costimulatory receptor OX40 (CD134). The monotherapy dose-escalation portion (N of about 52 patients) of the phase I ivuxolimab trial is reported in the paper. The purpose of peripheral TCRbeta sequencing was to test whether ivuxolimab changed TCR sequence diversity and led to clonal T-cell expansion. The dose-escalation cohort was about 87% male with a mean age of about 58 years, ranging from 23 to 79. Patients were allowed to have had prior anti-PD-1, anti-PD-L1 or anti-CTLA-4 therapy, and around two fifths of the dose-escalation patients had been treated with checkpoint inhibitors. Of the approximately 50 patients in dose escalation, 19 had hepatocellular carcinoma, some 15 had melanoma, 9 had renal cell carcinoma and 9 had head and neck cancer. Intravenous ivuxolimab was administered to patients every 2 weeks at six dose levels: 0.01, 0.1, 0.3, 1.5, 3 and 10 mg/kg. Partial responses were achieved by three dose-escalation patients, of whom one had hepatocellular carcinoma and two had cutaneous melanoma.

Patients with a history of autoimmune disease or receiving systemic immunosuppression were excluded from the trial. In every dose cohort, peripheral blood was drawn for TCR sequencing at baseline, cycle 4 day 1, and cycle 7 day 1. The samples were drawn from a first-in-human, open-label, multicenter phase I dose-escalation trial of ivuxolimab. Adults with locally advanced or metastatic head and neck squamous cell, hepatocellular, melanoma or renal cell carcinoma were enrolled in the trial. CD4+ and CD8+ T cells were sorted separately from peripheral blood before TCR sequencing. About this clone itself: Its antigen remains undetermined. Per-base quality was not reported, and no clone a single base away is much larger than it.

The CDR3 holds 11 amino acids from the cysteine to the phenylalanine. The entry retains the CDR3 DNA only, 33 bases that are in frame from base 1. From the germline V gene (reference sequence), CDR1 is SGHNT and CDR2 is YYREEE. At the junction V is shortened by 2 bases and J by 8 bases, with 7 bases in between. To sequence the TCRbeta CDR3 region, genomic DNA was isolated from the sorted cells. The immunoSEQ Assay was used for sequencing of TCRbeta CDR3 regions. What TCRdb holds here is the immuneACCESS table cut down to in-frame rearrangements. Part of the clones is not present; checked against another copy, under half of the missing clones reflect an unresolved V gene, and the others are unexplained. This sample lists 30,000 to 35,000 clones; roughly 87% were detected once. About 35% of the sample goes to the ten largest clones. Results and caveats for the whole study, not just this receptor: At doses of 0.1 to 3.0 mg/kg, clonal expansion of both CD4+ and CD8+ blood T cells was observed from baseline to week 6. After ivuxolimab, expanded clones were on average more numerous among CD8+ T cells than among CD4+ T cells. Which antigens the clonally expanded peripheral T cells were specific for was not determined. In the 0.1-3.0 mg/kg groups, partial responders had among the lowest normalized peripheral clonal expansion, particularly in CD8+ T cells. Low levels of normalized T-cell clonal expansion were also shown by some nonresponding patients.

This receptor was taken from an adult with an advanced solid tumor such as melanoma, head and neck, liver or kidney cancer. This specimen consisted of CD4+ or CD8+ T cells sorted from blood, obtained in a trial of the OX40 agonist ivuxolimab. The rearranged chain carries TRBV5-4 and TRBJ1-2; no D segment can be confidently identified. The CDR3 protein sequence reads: CASSFGSGYTF. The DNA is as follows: TGTGCCAGCAGCTTCGGGAGCGGCTACACCTTC.